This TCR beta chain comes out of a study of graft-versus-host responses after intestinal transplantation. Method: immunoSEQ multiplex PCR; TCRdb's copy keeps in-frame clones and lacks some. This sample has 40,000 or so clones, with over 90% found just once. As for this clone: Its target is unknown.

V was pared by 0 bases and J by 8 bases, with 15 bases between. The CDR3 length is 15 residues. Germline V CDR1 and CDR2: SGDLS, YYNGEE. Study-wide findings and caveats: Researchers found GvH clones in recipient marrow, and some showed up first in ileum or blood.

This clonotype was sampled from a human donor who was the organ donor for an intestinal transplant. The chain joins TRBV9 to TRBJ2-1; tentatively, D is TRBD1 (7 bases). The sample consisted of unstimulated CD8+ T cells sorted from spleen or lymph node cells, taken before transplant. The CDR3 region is CASSVAGTQGDEQFF. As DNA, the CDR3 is TGTGCCAGCAGCGTAGCGGGGACTCAGGGGGATGAGCAGTTCTTC.